This TCR beta chain was profiled in a study of technical replicates of blood from four donors. Generated by immunoSEQ multiplex PCR, the TCRdb table keeps only in-frame clones and is missing some. The sample lists some 91,000 clones, approximately 96% occurring once. V was trimmed by 0 bases and J by 5 bases, leaving 13 bases between them. The CDR3 loop spans 15 amino acids. CDR1 and CDR2 from the germline V gene are MGHRA and YSYEKL. Sequenced material: T cells isolated from PBMCs. The receptor was derived from a human donor in good health. The chain employs TRBV4-1 and TRBJ1-2, with D perhaps matching TRBD1 (5 bases). CDR3 sequence: CASSQDPHPGYGYTF. CDR3 in DNA: TGCGCCAGCAGCCAAGACCCCCATCCAGGGTATGGCTACACCTTC.